The clone carrying this T cell receptor beta chain occurred many times. TCRdb used MiXCR to reprocess the multiplex PCR reads, holding one entry per CDR3 protein. The sample comprises about 100,000 distinct CDR3 sequences, around 20% of which are singletons, and over 1% rests with the top ten. The lymph nodes were axillary draining lymph nodes from breast cancer patients. This sample was taken from a study of breast tumors, draining lymph nodes, adjacent tissues. This CDR3 has 15 residues. Trimming removed 2 bases at V and 1 base at J, with 10 bases between. The germline CDR1 and CDR2 sequences are SGHTA and FQGTGA.

The J gene is TRBJ2-3, the V gene TRBV7-3; possibly TRBD2 for D (6 bases). The sample was axillary lymph node tissue. The sequence derives from a female donor with breast cancer. Some clones in this sample may be carry-over from other donors' samples. DNA for the CDR3: TGTGCCAGCAGCTTATTGGGGGGAGGCACAGATACGCAGTATTTT. This gives the protein CASSLLGGGTDTQYF.